This T cell receptor (beta chain) was recorded in a study of PD-1 blockade in classical Hodgkin lymphoma. Trimming left V 0 bases short and J 3 bases short, with 11 bases between. This CDR3 is 16 amino acids long. From germline, CDR1 is LGHNA and CDR2 YNFKEQ. The table came from immunoSEQ multiplex PCR; TCRdb's copy has only in-frame clones and leaves some out. This table holds 20,000 to 25,000 clones, 90% found once. Time point given: newly diagnosed, previously untreated cHL patient sample. Magnetic depletion of unwanted cells isolated CD4+ T cells from thawed PBMCs. Untreated, newly diagnosed classical Hodgkin lymphoma PBMCs were comparators. Turning to this clone: Antigen specificity is unknown.

General observations from the study: Newly diagnosed patients reportedly trailed healthy donors in baseline TCR diversity. Reasons behind the repertoire differences stay unclear, perhaps disease activity or earlier therapy.

This TCR was recovered from a human donor with classical Hodgkin lymphoma. The chain employs TRBV4-2 and TRBJ2-2; D gene ambiguous. Sequenced material: CD4+ T cells from blood. For the CDR3, the DNA is TGTGCCAGCAGCCAAGATTTCCCCCGAGACACCGGGGAGCTGTTTTTT. Translated, it gives CASSQDFPRDTGELFF.